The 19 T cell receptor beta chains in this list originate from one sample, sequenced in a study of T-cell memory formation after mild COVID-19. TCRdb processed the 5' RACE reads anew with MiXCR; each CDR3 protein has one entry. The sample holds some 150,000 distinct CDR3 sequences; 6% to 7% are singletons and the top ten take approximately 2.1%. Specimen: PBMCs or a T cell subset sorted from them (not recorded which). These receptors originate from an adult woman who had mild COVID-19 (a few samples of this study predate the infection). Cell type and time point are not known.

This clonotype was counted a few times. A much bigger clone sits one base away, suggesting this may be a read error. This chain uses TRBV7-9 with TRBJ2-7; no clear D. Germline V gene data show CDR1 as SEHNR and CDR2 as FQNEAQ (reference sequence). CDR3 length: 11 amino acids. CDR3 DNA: TGTGCCAGCAGCGTAGCCTACGAGCAGTACTTC. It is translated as CASSVAYEQYF.

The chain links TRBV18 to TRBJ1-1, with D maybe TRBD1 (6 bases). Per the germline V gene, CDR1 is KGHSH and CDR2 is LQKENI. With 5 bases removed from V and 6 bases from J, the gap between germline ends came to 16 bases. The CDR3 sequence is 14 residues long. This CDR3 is CASSSKPRGSEAFF. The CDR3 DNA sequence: TGTGCCAGCTCATCTAAGCCGAGGGGGTCTGAAGCTTTCTTT. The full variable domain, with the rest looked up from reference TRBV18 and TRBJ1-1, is NAGVMQNPRHLVRRRGQEARLRCSPMKGHSHVYWYRQLPEEGLKFMVYLQKENIIDESGMPKERFSAEFPKEGPSILRIQQVVRGDSAAYFCASSSKPRGSEAFFGQGTRLTVV.

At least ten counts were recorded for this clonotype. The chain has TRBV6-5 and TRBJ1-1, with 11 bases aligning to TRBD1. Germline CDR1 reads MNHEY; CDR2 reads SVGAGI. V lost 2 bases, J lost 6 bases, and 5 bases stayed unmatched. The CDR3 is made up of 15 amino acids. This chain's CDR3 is CASSYRTGGLSEAFF. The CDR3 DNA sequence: TGTGCCAGCAGTTACCGGACAGGGGGCTTGTCTGAAGCTTTCTTT.

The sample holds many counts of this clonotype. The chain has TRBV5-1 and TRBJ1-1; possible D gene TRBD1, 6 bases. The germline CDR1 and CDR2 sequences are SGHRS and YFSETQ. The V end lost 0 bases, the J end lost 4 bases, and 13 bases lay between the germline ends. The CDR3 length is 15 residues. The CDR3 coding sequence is TGCGCCAGCAGCTTGGGAGAGGGGGTAACCACTGAAGCTTTCTTT. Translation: CASSLGEGVTTEAFF.

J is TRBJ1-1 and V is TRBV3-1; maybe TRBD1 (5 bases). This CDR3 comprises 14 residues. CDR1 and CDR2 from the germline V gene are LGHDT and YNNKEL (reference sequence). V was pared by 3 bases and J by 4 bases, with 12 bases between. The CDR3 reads CASSQGGLTTEAFF. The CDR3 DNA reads TGTGCCAGCAGCCAGGGGGGACTGACCACTGAAGCTTTCTTT.

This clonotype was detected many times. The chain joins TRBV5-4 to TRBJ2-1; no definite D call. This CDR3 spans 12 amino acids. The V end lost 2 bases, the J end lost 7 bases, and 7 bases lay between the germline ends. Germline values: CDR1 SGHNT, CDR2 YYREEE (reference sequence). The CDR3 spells CASSFLENEQFF. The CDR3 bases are TGTGCCAGCAGCTTTTTAGAGAATGAGCAGTTCTTC.

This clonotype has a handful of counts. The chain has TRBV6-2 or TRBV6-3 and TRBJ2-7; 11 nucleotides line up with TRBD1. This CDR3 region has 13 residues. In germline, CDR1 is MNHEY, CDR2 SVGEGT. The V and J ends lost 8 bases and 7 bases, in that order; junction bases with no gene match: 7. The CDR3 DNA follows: TGTGCCAGCCTCGGACAGGGGGCGTTGGAGCAGTACTTC. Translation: CASLGQGALEQYF.

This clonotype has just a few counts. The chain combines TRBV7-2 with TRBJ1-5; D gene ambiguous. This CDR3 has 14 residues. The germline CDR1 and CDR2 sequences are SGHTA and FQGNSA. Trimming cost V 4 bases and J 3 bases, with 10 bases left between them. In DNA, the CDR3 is TGTGCCAGCAGCTCAGGTTCCCTCAATCAGCCCCAGCATTTT. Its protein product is CASSSGSLNQPQHF.

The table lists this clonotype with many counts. CDR3 in amino acids: CASSIGYSNQPQHF. The DNA for the CDR3 is TGTGCCAGTAGTATCGGTTATAGCAATCAGCCCCAGCATTTT. The chain uses TRBV19 and TRBJ1-5; D not resolved. This CDR3 comprises 14 residues. Trimming removed 3 bases at V and 0 bases at J, with 6 bases between. Germline CDR1 is LNHDA and CDR2 is SQIVND (reference sequence).

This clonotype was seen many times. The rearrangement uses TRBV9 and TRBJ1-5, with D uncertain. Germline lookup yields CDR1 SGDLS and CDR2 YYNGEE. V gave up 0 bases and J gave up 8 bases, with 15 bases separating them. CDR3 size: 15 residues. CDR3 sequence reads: CASSVDSRPREPQHF. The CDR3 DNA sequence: TGTGCCAGCAGCGTAGACTCCCGTCCCAGAGAGCCCCAGCATTTT.

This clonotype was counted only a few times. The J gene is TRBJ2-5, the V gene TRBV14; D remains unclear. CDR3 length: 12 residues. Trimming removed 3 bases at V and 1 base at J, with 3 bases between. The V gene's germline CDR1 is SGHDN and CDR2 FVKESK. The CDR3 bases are TGTGCCAGCAGCCACGCCCAAGAGACCCAGTACTTC. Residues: CASSHAQETQYF.

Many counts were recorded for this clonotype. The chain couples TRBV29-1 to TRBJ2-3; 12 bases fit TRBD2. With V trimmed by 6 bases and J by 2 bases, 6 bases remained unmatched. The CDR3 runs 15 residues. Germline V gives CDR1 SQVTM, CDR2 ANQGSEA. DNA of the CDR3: TGCAGCGTGATCGCTAGCGGGAGGGCCACAGATACGCAGTATTTT. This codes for CSVIASGRATDTQYF.

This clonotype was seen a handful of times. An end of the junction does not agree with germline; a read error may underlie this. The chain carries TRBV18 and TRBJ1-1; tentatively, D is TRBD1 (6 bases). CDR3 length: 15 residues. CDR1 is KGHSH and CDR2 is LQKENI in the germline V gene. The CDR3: CASSPSRGRNTEAFF. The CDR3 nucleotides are TGTGCAAGCTCACCAAGCAGGGGCAGGAACACTGAAGCTTTCTTT.

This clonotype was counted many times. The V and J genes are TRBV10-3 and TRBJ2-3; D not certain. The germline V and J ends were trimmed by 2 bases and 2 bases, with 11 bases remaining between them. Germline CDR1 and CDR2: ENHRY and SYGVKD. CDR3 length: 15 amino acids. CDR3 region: CAISEPAHNTDTQYF. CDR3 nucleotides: TGTGCCATCAGTGAGCCAGCCCACAACACAGATACGCAGTATTTT.

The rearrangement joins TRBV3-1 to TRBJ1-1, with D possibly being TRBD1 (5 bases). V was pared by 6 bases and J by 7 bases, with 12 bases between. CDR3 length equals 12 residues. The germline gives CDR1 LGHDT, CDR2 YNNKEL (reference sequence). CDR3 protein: CASRQQGLEAFF. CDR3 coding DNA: TGTGCCAGCAGGCAGCAGGGCCTTGAAGCTTTCTTT.

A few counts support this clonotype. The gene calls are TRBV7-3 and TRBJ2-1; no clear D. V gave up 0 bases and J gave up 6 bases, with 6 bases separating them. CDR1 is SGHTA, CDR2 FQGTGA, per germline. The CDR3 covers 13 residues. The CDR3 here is CASSLTRANEQFF. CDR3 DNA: TGTGCCAGCAGCTTAACCCGGGCCAATGAGCAGTTCTTC.

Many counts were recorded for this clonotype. The DNA for the CDR3 is TGTGCCAGCACTAGGACAGCAACCGAGCAGTACTTC. Its protein is CASTRTATEQYF. V and J are TRBV12-3 or TRBV12-4 and TRBJ2-7; D possibly corresponds to TRBD1 (6 bases). V shed 7 bases and J shed 6 bases, with 13 bases lying between them. The CDR3 length is 12 residues.

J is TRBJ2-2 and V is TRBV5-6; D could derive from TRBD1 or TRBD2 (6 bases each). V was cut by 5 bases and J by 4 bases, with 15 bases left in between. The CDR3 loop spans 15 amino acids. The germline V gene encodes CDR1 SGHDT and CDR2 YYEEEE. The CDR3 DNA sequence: TGTGCCAGCAGTTCCGCGGGACATTTCACCGGGGAGCTGTTTTTT. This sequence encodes CASSSAGHFTGELFF.

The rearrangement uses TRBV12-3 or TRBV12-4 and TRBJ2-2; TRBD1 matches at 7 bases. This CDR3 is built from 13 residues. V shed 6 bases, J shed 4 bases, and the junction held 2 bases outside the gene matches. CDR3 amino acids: CASRTGITGELFF. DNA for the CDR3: TGTGCCAGCAGGACAGGGATCACCGGGGAGCTGTTTTTT.